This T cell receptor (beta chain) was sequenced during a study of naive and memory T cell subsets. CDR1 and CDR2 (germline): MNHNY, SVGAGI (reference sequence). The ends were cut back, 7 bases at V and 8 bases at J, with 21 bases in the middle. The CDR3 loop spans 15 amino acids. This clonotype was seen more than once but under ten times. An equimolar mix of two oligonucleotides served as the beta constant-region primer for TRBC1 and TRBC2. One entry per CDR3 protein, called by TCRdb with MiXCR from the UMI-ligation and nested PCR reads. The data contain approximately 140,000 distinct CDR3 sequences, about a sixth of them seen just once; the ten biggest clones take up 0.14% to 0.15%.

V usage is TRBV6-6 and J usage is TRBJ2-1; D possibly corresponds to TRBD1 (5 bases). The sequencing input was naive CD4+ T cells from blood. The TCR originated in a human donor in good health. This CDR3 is CASTPQAGWGDEQFF. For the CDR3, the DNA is TGTGCCAGCACCCCACAGGCAGGGTGGGGCGATGAGCAGTTCTTC.